The clone carrying this TCR beta chain occurred a few times. Its antigen remains unidentified. TCRdb re-derived calls from the 5' RACE reads in MiXCR, one entry per CDR3 protein. The table has some 440,000 distinct CDR3 sequences, 20% to 25% seen once. The source of the sample is a study of identical twins. Healthy Caucasians, and only they, were the donors. Study conclusions and caveats: Insertions were reduced in abundant cord blood beta clonotypes but not in memory repertoires.

These data were also reused for a study on T cells expressing NK-cell markers.

The TCR sequence derives from a woman younger than 30 in good health. What was sequenced was CD4+ T cells sorted from blood.

DNA of the CDR3: TGTGCCAGCAGCCCACGAGTCGAATTCAGTGAGCAGTTCTTC. Protein sequence: CASSPRVEFSEQFF. The genes are TRBV7-2 and TRBJ2-1, with D hard to call. The V gene's germline CDR1 is SGHTA and CDR2 FQGNSA. The CDR3 totals 14 residues. V was trimmed by 5 bases and J by 9 bases, leaving 17 bases between them.